This T cell receptor beta chain was recovered during a study of blood T cells in healthy people across ages. Germline assignment: CDR1 SGHRS and CDR2 YFSETQ. This CDR3 region has 14 residues. This clonotype was picked up a small number of times. The germline gene is not matched at one end of the junction; a read error may be the cause. It was with a sample-barcoded 5' primer and a J-beta primer mix that a second PCR of about 6 to 12 cycles was run. TCRdb passed the 5' RACE reads through MiXCR, listing each CDR3 protein once. The sample lists around 2 million distinct CDR3 sequences, 30% to 40% occurring once. Isolation recovered at least 7 million PBMCs from every sample.

The chain combines TRBV5-1 with TRBJ2-1, with TRBD2 matching 9 bases. This TCR derives from a human donor in good health. Sequencing was performed on blood. CDR3 sequence reads: CASSLVSGGNEQFF. In DNA, the CDR3 is TGTGCCAGCAGCTTAGTTAGCGGGGGAAATGAGCAGTTCTTC. The whole variable domain, filled in from reference TRBV5-1 and TRBJ2-1, reads KAGVTQTPRYLIKTRGQQVTLSCSPISGHRSVSWYQQTPGQGLQFLFEYFSETQRNKGNFPGRFSGRQFSNSRSEMNVSTLELGDSALYLCASSLVSGGNEQFFGPGTRLTVL.